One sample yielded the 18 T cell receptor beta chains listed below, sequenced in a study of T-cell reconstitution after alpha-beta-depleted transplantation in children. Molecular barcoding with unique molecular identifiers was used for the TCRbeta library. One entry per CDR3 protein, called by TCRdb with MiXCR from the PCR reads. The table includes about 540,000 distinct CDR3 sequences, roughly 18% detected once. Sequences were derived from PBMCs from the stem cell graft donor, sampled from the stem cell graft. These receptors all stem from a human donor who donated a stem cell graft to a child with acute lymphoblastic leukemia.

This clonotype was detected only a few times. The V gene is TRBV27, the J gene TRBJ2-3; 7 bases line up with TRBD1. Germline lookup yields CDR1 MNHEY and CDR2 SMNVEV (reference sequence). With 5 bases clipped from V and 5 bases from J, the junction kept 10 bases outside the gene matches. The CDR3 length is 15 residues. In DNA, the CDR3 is TGTGCCAGCAGTCGTACCCTAGGGGGCGAAGATACGCAGTATTTT. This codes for CASSRTLGGEDTQYF.

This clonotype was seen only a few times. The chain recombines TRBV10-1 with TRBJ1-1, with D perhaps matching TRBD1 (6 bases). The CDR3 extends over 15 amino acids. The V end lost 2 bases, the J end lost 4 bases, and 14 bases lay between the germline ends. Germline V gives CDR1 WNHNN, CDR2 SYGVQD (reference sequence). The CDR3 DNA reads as TGCGCCAGCAGTGAGAGAAAGACAGGATTCACTGAAGCTTTCTTT. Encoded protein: CASSERKTGFTEAFF.

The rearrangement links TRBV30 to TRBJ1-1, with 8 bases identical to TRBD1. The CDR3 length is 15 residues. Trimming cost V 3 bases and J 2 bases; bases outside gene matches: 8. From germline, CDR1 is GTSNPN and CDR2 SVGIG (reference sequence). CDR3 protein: CAWRNDRGFNTEAFF. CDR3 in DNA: TGTGCCTGGAGGAACGACAGGGGCTTTAACACTGAAGCTTTCTTT. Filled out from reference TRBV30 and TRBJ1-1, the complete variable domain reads SQTIHQWPATLVQPVGSPLSLECTVEGTSNPNLYWYRQAAGRGLQLLFYSVGIGQISSEVPQNLSASRPQDRQFILSSKKLLLSDSGFYLCAWRNDRGFNTEAFFGQGTRLTVV.

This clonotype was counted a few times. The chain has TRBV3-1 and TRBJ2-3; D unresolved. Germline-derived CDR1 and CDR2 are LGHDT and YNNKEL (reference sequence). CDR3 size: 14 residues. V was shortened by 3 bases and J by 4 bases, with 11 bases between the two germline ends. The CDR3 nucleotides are TGTGCCAGCAGCCAGGTCCAGCTCCCAGATACGCAGTATTTT. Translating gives CASSQVQLPDTQYF.

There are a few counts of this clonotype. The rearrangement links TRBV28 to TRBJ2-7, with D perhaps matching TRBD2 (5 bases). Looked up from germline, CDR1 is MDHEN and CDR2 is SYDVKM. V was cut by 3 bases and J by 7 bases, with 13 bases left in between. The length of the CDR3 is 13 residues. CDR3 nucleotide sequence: TGTGCCAGCAGTTTTAGTCTAGCCGATGAGCAGTACTTC. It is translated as CASSFSLADEQYF. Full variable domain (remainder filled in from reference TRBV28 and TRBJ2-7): DVKVTQSSRYLVKRTGEKVFLECVQDMDHENMFWYRQDPGLGLRLIYFSYDVKMKEKGDIPEGYSVSREKKERFSLILESASTNQTSMYLCASSFSLADEQYFGPGTRLTVT.

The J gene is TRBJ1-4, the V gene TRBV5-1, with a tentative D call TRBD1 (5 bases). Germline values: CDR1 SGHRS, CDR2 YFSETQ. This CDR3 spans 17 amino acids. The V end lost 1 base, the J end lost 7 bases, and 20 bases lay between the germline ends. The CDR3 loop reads CASSLHMTPGQGEKLFF. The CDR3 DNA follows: TGCGCCAGCAGCTTGCATATGACCCCGGGCCAGGGTGAAAAACTGTTTTTT.

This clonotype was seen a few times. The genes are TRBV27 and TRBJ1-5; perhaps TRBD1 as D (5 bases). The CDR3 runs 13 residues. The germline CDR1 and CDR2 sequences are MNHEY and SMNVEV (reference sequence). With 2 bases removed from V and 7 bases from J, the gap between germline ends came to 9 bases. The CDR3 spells CASSLRGPQPQHF. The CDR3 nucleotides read TGTGCCAGCAGTTTAAGGGGACCGCAGCCCCAGCATTTT.

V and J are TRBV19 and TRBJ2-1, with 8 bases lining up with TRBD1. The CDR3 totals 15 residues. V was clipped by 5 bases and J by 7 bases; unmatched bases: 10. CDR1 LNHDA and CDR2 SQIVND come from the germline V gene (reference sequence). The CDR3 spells CASSLSDRGWNEQFF. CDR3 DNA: TGTGCCAGTAGTCTAAGCGACAGGGGTTGGAATGAGCAGTTCTTC.

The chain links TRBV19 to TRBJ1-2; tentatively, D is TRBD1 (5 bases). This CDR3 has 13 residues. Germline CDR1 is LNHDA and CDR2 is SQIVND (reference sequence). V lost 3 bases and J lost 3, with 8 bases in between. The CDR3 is CASSMGPHYGYTF. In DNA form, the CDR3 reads TGTGCCAGTAGTATGGGACCCCACTATGGCTACACCTTC.

The CDR3 sequence is CASSDSFESSGNTIYF. The CDR3 DNA sequence: TGTGCCAGCAGCGATTCTTTCGAAAGCTCTGGAAACACCATATATTTT. The V call is TRBV5-6, the J call TRBJ1-3, with unresolved D. Trimming stripped 4 bases from V and 0 bases from J, with 14 bases between. The CDR3 sequence is 16 residues long. CDR1 and CDR2 (germline): SGHDT, YYEEEE.

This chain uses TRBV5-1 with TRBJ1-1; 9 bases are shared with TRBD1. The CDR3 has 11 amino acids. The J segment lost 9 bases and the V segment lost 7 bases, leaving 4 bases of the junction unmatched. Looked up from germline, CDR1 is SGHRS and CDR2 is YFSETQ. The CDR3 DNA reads TGCGCCAGCCGGGGACAGGGACAAGCTTTCTTT. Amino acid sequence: CASRGQGQAFF.

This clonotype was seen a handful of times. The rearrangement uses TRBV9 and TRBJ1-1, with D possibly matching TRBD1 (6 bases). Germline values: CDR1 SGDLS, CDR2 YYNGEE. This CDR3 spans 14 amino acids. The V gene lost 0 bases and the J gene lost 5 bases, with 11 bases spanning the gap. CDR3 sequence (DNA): TGTGCCAGCAGCGTAGGGAGGGGGGGGACTGAAGCTTTCTTT. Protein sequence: CASSVGRGGTEAFF.

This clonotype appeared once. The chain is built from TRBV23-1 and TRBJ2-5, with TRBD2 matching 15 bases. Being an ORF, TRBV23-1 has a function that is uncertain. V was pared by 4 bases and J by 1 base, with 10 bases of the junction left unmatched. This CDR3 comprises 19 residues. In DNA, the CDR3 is TGCGCCAGCAGTCCCGGGACTAGCGGGAGGTGGCCCCCCCAAGAGACCCAGTACTTC. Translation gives CASSPGTSGRWPPQETQYF.

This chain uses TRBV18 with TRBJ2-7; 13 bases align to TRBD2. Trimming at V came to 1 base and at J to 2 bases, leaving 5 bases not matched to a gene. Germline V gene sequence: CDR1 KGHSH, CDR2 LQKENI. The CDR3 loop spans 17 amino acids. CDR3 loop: CASSPRTSGRRPYEQYF. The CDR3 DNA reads TGTGCCAGCTCACCACGGACTAGCGGGAGACGGCCCTACGAGCAGTACTTC.

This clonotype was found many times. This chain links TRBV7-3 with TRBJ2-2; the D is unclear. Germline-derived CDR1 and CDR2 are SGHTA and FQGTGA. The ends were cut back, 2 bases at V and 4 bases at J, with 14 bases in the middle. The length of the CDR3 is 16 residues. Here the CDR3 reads CASSLYGNEPTGELFF. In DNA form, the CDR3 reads TGTGCCAGCAGCTTATACGGCAACGAACCCACCGGGGAGCTGTTTTTT.

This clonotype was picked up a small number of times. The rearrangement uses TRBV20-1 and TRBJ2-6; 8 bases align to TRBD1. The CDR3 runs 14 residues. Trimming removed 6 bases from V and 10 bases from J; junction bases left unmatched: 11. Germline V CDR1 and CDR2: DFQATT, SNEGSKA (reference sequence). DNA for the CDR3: TGCAGTGCCCCCTCGACAGGGGTTCTTAACGTCCTGACTTTC. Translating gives CSAPSTGVLNVLTF.

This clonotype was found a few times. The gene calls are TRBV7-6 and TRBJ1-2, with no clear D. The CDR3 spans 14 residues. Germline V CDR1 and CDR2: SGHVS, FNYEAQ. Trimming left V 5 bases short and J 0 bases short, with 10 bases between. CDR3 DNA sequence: TGTGCCAGCAGCCCCGGTGGGGCTAACTATGGCTACACCTTC. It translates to CASSPGGANYGYTF.

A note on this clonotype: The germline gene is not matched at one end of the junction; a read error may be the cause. CDR3 protein: CASTQDGLAGDDGELFF. Written as DNA, the CDR3 is TGTGCCAGCACCCAAGATGGCCTAGCCGGGGACGACGGGGAGCTGTTTTTT. The chain is built from TRBV3-1 and TRBJ2-2; possibly TRBD1 or TRBD2 for D (5 bases each). CDR1 is LGHDT and CDR2 is YNNKEL in the germline V gene (reference sequence). The CDR3 sequence is 17 residues long.